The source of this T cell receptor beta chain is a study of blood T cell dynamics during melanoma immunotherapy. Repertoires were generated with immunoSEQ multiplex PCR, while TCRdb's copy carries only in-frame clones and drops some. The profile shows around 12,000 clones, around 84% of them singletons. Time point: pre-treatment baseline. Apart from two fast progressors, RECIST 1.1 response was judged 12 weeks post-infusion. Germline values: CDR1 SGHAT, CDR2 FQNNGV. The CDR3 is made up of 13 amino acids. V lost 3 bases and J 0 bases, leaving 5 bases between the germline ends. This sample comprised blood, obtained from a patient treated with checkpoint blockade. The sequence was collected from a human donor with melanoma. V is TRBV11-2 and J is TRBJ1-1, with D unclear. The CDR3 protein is CASSFQMNTEAFF. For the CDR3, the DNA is TGTGCCAGCAGCTTTCAGATGAACACTGAAGCTTTCTTT.